This is a list of T cell receptor beta chains from one sample in a study of T cell responses to AZD1222 COVID-19 vaccine. Method: immunoSEQ multiplex PCR; TCRdb's copy keeps in-frame clones and lacks some. The sample has about 55,000 clones; nearly 90% are singletons. Here the sequenced sample was peripheral blood, taken on day 0 of AZD1222 vaccination. These TCRs come from an adult in good health. Both conserved end residues are part of each CDR3. The D gene is left open where the match is weak. Size values are once, few and many counts, or a class for expanded clones, and some rows have none.

V gene	J gene	clone size	D gene	CDR3 DNA	CDR3 protein
TRBV18	TRBJ2-3	.	TRBD2	TGTGCCAGCTCACGAGGGACTAGTCATGGCACAGATACGCAGTATTTT	CASSRGTSHGTDTQYF
TRBV7-9	TRBJ2-7	.	.	TGTGCCAGCGGGCCAGGCAGGGGTCTTGGGGAGCAGTACTTC	CASGPGRGLGEQYF
TRBV7-8	TRBJ2-2	.	.	TGTGCCAGCAGCTTCTTCACCGGGGAGCTGTTTTTT	CASSFFTGELFF
TRBV2	TRBJ1-5	once	.	TGTGCCAGCACCGACCGGGGGACTGGGGGCCAGCCCCAGCATTTT	CASTDRGTGGQPQHF
TRBV7-8	TRBJ2-7	.	.	TGTGCCAGCAGCTTTGGTGACGGATCCTACGAGCAGTACTTC	CASSFGDGSYEQYF
TRBV19	TRBJ2-7	.	.	TGTGCCAGTAGACCGGAAGGGTTTGTTTCCTACGAGCAGTACTTC	CASRPEGFVSYEQYF
TRBV5-4	TRBJ1-1	.	TRBD1	TGTGCCAGCAGCCCCAAAACCGGACAGGGGCGTTGGGTCACTGAAGCTTTCTTT	CASSPKTGQGRWVTEAFF
TRBV6-1	TRBJ2-5	.	TRBD2	TGTGCCAGCAGTGATAGATCCTCTAGCGGAGAGACCCAGTACTTC	CASSDRSSSGETQYF
TRBV5-4	TRBJ2-1	.	.	TGTGCCAGCAGCCTCGACAGGAACTCCTACAATGAGCAGTTCTTC	CASSLDRNSYNEQFF
TRBV25-1	TRBJ1-1	.	TRBD1	TGTGCCAGCAGTCCCAGAGACCTGACAGGGGACACTGAAGCTTTCTTT	CASSPRDLTGDTEAFF
TRBV19	TRBJ2-3	.	.	TGTGCCAGTAGTATTGGCCAGACTGGGGATACGCAGTATTTT	CASSIGQTGDTQYF
TRBV19	TRBJ1-2	.	.	TGTGCCAGTAGTATAGATGTGGGGCGCAACTATGGCTACACCTTC	CASSIDVGRNYGYTF
TRBV11-2	TRBJ1-1	.	.	TGTGCCAGCAGCCCAATACGAGGGGGGAACACTGAAGCTTTCTTT	CASSPIRGGNTEAFF
TRBV6-2/TRBV6-3	TRBJ1-1	.	TRBD1	TGTGCCAGCAGCAGGGGGGCGGGGGGGAACACTGAAGCTTTCTTT	CASSRGAGGNTEAFF
TRBV6-5	TRBJ2-5	.	.	TGTGCCAGCAGCCGTACAGCGGTCCAAGAGACCCAGTACTTC	CASSRTAVQETQYF
TRBV28	TRBJ2-4	.	.	TGTGCCAGCAGTCTGGTTGGAGGTGGGAGAAACATTCAGTACTTC	CASSLVGGGRNIQYF